This T cell receptor (beta chain) was retrieved from a study of post-analysis software for immune sequencing data. Study results and limitations: A handful of TRBV segments appeared more often in patients than in controls, and TRBV5-6, TRBV5-1 and TRBV20-1 were among these. Same-batch samples co-clustered strongly by F measure. In multiple sclerosis, normalized Chao1 diversity was significantly below that of controls.

Libraries were made from TCR beta cDNA, and they carried unique molecular identifiers. From the PCR reads, TCRdb called clonotypes with MiXCR, one entry per CDR3 protein. The sample lists 150,000 to 200,000 distinct CDR3 sequences, 25% to 35% occurring once. The CDR3 is 13 amino acids. Trimming stripped 2 bases from V and 4 bases from J, with 8 bases between. The germline CDR1 and CDR2 sequences are SNHLY and FYNNEI. This clonotype was seen repeatedly, ten times or more. The antigen is unknown. The origin of this receptor is a girl between 10 and 17 years old with multiple sclerosis. This chain uses TRBV2 with TRBJ1-2; D is ambiguous. The sample consisted of blood. CDR3 DNA: TGTGCCAGCAGTGAACAGGTTACCTATGGCTACACCTTC. It translates to CASSEQVTYGYTF.